The clone carrying this TCR beta chain was seen a handful of times. Its antigen is undetermined. This entry is derived from a study of T cell repertoires in cytomegalovirus infection. Via MiXCR, TCRdb re-called the reads, giving one row per CDR3 protein. The sample has 900,000 to 950,000 distinct CDR3 sequences, under 40% seen once. Germline V gene sequence: CDR1 MDHEN, CDR2 SYDVKM. J lost 0 bases, V lost 1 base, and 10 bases had no gene match. The CDR3 is made up of 18 amino acids. Study-level findings and limits: The study found HLA-C-restricted CMV-specific TCR beta clonotypes dominating the ex vivo response.

This chain joins TRBV28 and TRBJ1-1; 8 nucleotides line up with TRBD1. The sample consisted of cultured CD8+ T cells from PBMCs, taken from culture after CMV antigen stimulation. The receptor's source is a human donor in good health (CMV status not recorded). Some clones in this sample may be carry-over from other donors' samples. CDR3 nucleotides: TGTGCCAGCAGTTTATACGTGAGACAGGGGAACATGAACACTGAAGCTTTCTTT. It is translated as CASSLYVRQGNMNTEAFF. The variable domain in full, with the rest retrieved from reference TRBV28 and TRBJ1-1, is DVKVTQSSRYLVKRTGEKVFLECVQDMDHENMFWYRQDPGLGLRLIYFSYDVKMKEKGDIPEGYSVSREKKERFSLILESASTNQTSMYLCASSLYVRQGNMNTEAFFGQGTRLTVV.